This T cell receptor (beta chain) stems from a study of blood T cells in healthy people across ages. Germline values: CDR1 MNHEY, CDR2 SVGEGT. The CDR3 sequence is 15 residues long. Trimming removed 3 bases from V and 3 bases from J; junction bases left unmatched: 6. A sample-barcoded 5' primer and a J-beta primer mix were used in a second PCR of roughly 7 to 12 cycles. All cDNA molecules were each tagged by a template-switch adaptor with 12 random nucleotides. TCRdb reanalysed the 5' RACE reads using MiXCR and keeps one entry per CDR3 protein. The data contain 1.5 million to 2 million distinct CDR3 sequences, 28% of them singletons.

Specimen: blood. The chain couples TRBV6-2 or TRBV6-3 to TRBJ1-1; TRBD1 matches 8 bases. This receptor was obtained from a woman aged 25-40 years in good health. The chain's CDR3 is CASSYPRDRHTEAFF. In nucleotides, the CDR3 is TGTGCCAGCAGTTATCCCCGGGACAGGCACACTGAAGCTTTCTTT.